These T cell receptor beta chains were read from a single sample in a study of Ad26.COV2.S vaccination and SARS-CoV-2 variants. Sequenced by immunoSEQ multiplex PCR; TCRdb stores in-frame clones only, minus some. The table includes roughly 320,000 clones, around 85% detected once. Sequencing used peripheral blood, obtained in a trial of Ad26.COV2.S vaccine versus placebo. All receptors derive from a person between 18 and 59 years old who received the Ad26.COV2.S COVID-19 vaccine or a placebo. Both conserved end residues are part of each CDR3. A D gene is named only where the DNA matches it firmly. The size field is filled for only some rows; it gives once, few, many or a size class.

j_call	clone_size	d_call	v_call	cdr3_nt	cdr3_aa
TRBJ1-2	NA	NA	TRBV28	TGTGCCAGCAGTTCCCCCCAGGCCTCTAACTATGGCTACACCTTC	CASSSPQASNYGYTF
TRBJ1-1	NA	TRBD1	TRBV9	TGTGCCAGCAGCGATTCTCCGGACAGGACGAACACTGAAGCTTTCTTT	CASSDSPDRTNTEAFF
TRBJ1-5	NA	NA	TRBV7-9	TGTGCCAGCAGCCTCGGAGAAAATCAGCCCCAGCATTTT	CASSLGENQPQHF
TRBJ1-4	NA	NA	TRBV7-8	TGTGCCAGCAGCTGGAGCCAGGGTTACGGGCAGGGACTGTTTTTT	CASSWSQGYGQGLFF
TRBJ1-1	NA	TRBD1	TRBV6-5	TGTGCCAGCAGTCCTTACAGGGGGCCTGAAGCTTTCTTT	CASSPYRGPEAFF
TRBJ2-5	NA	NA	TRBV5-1	TGCGCCAGCAGCTTTGGGTCCGGGTTGGAGACCCAGTACTTC	CASSFGSGLETQYF
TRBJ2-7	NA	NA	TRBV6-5	TGTGCCAGCAGTTCCGGCAAGACCCTATTCCAATGG	CASSSGKTLFQW
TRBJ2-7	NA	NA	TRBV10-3	TGTGCCATCAGTGAGGATCGGGGCTACGAGCAGTACTTC	CAISEDRGYEQYF
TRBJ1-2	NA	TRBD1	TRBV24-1	TGTGCCACCAGTGATTTAGCTACAGGGGAGAAGTATGGCTACACCTTC	CATSDLATGEKYGYTF
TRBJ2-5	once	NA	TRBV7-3	TGTGCCAGCAGCTCACCACAGAGAAAAGAGACCCAGTACTTC	CASSSPQRKETQYF
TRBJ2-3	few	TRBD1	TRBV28	TGTGCCATCGTCGCCGCCGGGACAGCCCGTCAAGATACGCAGTATTTT	CAIVAAGTARQDTQYF
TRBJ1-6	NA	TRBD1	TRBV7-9	TGTGCCAGCAGCCCACTGGACAGGGGGGATTCACCCCTCCACTTT	CASSPLDRGDSPLHF
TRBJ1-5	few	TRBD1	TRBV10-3	TGTGCCATCAGTGAGACAGGGGTCGGCCAGCCCCAGCATTTT	CAISETGVGQPQHF
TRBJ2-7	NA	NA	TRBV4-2	TGTGCCAGCAGCCTGGGGGGAGACTACGAGCAGTACTTC	CASSLGGDYEQYF
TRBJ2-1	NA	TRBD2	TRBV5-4	TGTGCCAGCAGCTTGGCAACTAGCGGGGGGCTTGAGCAGTTCTTC	CASSLATSGGLEQFF
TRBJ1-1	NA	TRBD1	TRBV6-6	TGTGCCAGCAGTCCTTGGACAGGGGGACGGGTGGTGAACACTGAAGCTTTCTTT	CASSPWTGGRVVNTEAFF